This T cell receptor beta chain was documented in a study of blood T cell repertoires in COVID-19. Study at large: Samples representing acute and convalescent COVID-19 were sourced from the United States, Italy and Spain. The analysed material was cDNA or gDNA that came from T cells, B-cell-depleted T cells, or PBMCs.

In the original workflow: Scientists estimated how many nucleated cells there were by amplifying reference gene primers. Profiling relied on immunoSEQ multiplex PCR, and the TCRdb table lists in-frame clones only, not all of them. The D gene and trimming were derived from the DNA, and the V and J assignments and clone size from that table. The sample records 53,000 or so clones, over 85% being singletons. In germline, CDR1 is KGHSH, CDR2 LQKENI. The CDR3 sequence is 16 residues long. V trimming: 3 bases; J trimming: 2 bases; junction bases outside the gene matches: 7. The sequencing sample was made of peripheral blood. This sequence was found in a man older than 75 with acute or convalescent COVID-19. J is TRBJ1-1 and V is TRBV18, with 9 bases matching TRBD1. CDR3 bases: TGTGCCAGCTCACCCGGACAGGGGAGGGCCAACACTGAAGCTTTCTTT. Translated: CASSPGQGRANTEAFF.